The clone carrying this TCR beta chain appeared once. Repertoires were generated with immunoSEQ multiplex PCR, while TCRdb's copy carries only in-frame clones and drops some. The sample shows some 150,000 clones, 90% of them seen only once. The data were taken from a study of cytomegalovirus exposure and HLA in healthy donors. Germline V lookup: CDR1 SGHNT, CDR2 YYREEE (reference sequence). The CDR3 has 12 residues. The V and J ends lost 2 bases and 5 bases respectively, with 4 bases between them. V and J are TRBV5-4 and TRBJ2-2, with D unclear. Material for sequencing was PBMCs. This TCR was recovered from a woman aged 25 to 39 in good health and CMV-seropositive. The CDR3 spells CASSFETGELFF. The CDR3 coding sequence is TGTGCCAGCAGCTTCGAGACCGGGGAGCTGTTTTTT.